This TCR beta chain was identified in a study of blood T cell repertoires in COVID-19 (dated by TCRdb to the early 2020s). With regard to the full study: Samples covering the acute and convalescent phases of COVID-19 were provided by collaborators in the United States, Italy and Spain. The material from the prospective study consisted of cDNA or gDNA derived from T cells, B-cell-depleted T cells, or PBMCs. Deeply sampled blood TCRbeta repertoires from subjects exposed to, actively infected with, or recovered from COVID-19 were included in the dataset. The repertoires were made available in a free public database intended to serve as a resource for research on the immune response to SARS-CoV-2. The samples were drawn from the first 160 participants of the ongoing ImmuneRACE study and from more than 1,000 subjects provided by 6 global collaborators. Sample metadata almost always included a de-identified subject ID, COVID-19 status, age in years and sex. Where available, HLA class I and class II types were taken from metadata supplied by the sample provider and were not determined by assay-based typing. General conclusions and limits of the study: The quantity of clinical and demographic metadata differed by source and by participant and was supplied without curation.

Each collaborating institution followed its own protocols to collect whole blood in K2EDTA tubes. For TCRbeta analysis, collaborator samples were shipped as frozen whole blood, as isolated PBMCs, or as DNA extracted from either sample type. TCRbeta CDR3 regions were amplified from genomic DNA using the immunoSEQ Assay, a bias-controlled multiplex PCR. Turning to the authors' computational methods: Nucleated cell counts per sample were estimated from amplification of reference gene primers within the assay. To quantify the absolute abundance of each unique TCRbeta CDR3 rearrangement, sequence reads were collapsed and filtered. For each sample, productive Simpson clonality was calculated as the square root of Simpson's diversity index across productive rearrangements. The table comes from immuneACCESS by way of TCRdb, which keeps in-frame sequences with V and J called. Part of the clones is missing from these tables; in studies checked, under half for an unresolved V gene and the rest for unknown reasons. Clone size and the V and J calls come from that table; the DNA yielded D and trimming. The sample table holds approximately 70,000 clones, of which roughly 82% were seen once. Of the sample, around 15% is held by the ten largest clones.

V and J lose 8 bases and 8 bases, and a span of 12 bases separates them. Via the germline V gene (reference sequence), CDR1 is LNHDA and CDR2 SQIVND. From the cysteine up to the phenylalanine, the CDR3 has a length of 12 residues. Only the CDR3 portion is preserved as DNA: 36 bases, with reading frame beginning at the first base. This clone was detected ten times or more. Its cognate antigen has yet to be identified. Within one base of it there is no much larger clone, and no base qualities were kept. The clonotype comes from a woman of 80 years or more with acute or convalescent COVID-19. In this chain, TRBV19 is recombined with TRBJ2-2, with the D gene uncertain. Source material: peripheral blood. The CDR3 is CASRLFMGELFF. The nucleotide sequence reads TGTGCCAGTCGACTGTTCATGGGGGAGCTGTTTTTT.